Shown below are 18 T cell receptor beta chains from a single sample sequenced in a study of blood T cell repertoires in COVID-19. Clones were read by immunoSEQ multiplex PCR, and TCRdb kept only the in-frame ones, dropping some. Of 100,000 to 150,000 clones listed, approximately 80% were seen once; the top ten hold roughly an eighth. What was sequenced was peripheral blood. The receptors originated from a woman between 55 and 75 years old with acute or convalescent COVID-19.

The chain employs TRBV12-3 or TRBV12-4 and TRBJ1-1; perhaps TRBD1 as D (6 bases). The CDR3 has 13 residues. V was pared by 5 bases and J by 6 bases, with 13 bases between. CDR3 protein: CASSQQGLAEAFF. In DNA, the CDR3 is TGTGCCAGCAGTCAACAGGGCCTTGCTGAAGCTTTCTTT.

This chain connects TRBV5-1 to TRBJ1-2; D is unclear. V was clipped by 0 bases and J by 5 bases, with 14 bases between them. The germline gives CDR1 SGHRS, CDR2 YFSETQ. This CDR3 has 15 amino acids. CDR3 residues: CASSLGAGLEYGYTF. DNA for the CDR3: TGCGCCAGCAGCTTGGGGGCTGGGCTTGAGTATGGCTACACCTTC.

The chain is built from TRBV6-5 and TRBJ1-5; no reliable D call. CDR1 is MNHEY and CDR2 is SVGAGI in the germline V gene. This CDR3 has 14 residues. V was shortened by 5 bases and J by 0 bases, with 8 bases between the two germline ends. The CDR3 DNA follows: TGTGCCAGCAGTCGGTACTATAGCAATCAGCCCCAGCATTTT. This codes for CASSRYYSNQPQHF.

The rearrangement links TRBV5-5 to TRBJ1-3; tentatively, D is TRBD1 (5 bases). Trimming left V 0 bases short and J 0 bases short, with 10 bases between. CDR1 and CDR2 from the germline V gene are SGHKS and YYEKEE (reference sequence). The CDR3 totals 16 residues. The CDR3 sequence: CASSLEGRRSGNTIYF. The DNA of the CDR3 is TGTGCCAGCAGCTTGGAGGGGCGCCGCTCTGGAAACACCATATATTTT.

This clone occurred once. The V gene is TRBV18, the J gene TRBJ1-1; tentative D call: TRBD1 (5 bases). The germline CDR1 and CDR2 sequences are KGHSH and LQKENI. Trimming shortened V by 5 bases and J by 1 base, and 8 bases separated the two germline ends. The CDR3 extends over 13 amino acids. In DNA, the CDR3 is TGTGCCAGCTCAACCGGACAGAACACTGAAGCTTTCTTT. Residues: CASSTGQNTEAFF.

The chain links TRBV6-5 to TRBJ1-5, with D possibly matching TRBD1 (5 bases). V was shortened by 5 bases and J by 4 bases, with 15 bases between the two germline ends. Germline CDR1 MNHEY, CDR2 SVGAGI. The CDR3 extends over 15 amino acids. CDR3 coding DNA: TGTGCCAGCAGTCGACAGTTCTCGGCAAATCAGCCCCAGCATTTT. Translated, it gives CASSRQFSANQPQHF.

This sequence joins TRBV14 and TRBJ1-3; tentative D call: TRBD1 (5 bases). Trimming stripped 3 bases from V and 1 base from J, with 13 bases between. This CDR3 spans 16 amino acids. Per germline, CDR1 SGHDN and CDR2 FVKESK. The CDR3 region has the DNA TGTGCCAGCAGCCAGGGGCGGAGAAATTCTGGAAACACCATATATTTT. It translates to CASSQGRRNSGNTIYF.

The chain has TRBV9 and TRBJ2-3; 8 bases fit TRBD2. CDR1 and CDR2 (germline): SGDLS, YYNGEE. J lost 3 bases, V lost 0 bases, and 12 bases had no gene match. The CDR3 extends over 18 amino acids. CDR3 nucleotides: TGTGCCAGCAGCGTAGCTTCGGGCAGCGGGGGATTAACAGATACGCAGTATTTT. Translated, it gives CASSVASGSGGLTDTQYF.

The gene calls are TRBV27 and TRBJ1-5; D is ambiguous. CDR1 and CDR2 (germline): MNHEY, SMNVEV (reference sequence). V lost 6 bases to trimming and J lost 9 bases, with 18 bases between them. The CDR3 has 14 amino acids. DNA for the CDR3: TGTGCCAGCAGGCCATCCGGCAACCGGAGGCCCCAGCATTTT. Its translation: CASRPSGNRRPQHF.

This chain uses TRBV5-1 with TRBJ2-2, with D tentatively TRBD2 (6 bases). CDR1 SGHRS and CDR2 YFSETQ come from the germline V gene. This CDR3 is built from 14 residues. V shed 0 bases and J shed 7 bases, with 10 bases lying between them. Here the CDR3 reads CASSLARAGGELFF. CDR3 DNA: TGCGCCAGCAGCTTGGCCCGAGCGGGCGGGGAGCTGTTTTTT.

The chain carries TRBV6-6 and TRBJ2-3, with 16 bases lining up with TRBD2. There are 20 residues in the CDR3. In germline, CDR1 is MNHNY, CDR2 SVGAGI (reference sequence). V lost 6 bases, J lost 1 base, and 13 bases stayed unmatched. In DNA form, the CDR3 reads TGTGCCAGCAGCCCCTTCCCGGGACTAGCGGGGGGGCGCGGCACAGATACGCAGTATTTT. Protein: CASSPFPGLAGGRGTDTQYF.

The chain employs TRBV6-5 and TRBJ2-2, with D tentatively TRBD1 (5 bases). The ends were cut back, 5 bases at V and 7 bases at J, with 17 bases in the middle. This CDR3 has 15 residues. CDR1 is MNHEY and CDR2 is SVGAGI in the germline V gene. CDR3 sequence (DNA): TGTGCCAGCAGTCTCTTTGGGGCCCATGTCGGGGAGCTGTTTTTT. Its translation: CASSLFGAHVGELFF.

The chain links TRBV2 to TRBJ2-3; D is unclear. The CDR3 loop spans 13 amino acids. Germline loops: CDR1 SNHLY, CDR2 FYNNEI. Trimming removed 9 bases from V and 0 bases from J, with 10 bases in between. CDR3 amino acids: CASMRYSTDTQYF. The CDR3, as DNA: TGTGCCAGTATGCGGTATAGCACAGATACGCAGTATTTT.

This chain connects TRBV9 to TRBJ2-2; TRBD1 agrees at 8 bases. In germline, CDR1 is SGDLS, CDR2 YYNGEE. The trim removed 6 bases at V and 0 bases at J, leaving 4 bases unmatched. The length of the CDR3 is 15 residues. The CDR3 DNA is TGTGCCAGCAATCCGACAGGGGCGAACACCGGGGAGCTGTTTTTT. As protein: CASNPTGANTGELFF.

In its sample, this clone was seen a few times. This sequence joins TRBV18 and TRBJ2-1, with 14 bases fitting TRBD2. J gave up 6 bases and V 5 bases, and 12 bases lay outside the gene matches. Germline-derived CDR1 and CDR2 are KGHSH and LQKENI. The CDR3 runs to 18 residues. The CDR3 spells CASSSGLAGGRLGNEQFF. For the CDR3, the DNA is TGTGCCAGCTCATCCGGACTAGCGGGGGGCCGACTGGGCAATGAGCAGTTCTTC.

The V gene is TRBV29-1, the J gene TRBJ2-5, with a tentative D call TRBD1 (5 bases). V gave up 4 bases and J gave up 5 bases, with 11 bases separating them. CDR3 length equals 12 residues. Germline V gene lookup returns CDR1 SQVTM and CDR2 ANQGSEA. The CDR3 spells CSVAPAGETQYF. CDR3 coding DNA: TGCAGCGTTGCTCCGGCAGGGGAGACCCAGTACTTC.

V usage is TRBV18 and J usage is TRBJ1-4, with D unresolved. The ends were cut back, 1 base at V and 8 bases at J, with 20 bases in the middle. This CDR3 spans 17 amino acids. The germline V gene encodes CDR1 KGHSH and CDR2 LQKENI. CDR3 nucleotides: TGTGCCAGCTCACCACTAGAACAGCCAAAGCCTGGCGAAAAACTGTTTTTT. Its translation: CASSPLEQPKPGEKLFF. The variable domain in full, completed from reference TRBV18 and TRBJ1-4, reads NAGVMQNPRHLVRRRGQEARLRCSPMKGHSHVYWYRQLPEEGLKFMVYLQKENIIDESGMPKERFSAEFPKEGPSILRIQQVVRGDSAAYFCASSPLEQPKPGEKLFFGSGTQLSVL.

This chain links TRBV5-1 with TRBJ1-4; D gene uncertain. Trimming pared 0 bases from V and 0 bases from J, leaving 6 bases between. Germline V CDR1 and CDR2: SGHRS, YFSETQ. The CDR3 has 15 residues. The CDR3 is CASSLGPTTNEKLFF. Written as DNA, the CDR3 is TGCGCCAGCAGCTTGGGTCCCACAACTAATGAAAAACTGTTTTTT.